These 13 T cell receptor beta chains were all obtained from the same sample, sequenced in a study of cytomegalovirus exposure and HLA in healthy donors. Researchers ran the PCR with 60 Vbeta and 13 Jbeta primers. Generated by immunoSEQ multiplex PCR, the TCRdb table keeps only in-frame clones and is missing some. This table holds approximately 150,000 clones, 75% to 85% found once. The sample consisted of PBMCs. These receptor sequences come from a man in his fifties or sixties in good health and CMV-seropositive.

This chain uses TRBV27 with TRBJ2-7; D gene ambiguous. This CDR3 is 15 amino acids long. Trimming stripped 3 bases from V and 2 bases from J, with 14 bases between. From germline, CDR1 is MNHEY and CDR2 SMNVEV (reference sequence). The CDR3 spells CASSFGQNLAYEQYF. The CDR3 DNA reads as TGTGCCAGCAGTTTTGGGCAGAACCTCGCCTACGAGCAGTACTTC.

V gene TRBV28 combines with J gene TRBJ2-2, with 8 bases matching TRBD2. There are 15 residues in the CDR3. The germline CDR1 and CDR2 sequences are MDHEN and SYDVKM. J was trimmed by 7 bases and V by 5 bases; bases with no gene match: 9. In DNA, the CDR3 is TGTGCCAGCAGTCATCAAGCGGGAGTGATCGGGGAGCTGTTTTTT. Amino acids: CASSHQAGVIGELFF.

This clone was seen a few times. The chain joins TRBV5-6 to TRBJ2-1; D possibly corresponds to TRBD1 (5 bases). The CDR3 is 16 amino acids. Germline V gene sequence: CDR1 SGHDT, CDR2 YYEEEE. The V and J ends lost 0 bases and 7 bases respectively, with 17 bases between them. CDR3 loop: CASSLGPTTQGNEQFF. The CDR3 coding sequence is TGTGCCAGCAGCTTGGGACCGACCACCCAGGGAAATGAGCAGTTCTTC. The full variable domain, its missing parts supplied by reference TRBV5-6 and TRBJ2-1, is DAGVTQSPTHLIKTRGQQVTLRCSPKSGHDTVSWYQQALGQGPQFIFQYYEEEERQRGNFPDRFSGHQFPNYSSELNVNALLLGDSALYLCASSLGPTTQGNEQFFGPGTRLTVL.

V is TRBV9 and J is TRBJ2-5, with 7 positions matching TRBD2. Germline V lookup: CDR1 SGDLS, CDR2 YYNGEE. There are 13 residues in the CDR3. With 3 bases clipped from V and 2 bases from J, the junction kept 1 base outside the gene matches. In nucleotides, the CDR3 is TGTGCCAGCAGCGGGGGACTACAAGAGACCCAGTACTTC. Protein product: CASSGGLQETQYF. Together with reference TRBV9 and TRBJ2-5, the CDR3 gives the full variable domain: DSGVTQTPKHLITATGQRVTLRCSPRSGDLSVYWYQQSLDQGLQFLIQYYNGEERAKGNILERFSAQQFPDLHSELNLSSLELGDSALYFCASSGGLQETQYFGPGTRLLVL.

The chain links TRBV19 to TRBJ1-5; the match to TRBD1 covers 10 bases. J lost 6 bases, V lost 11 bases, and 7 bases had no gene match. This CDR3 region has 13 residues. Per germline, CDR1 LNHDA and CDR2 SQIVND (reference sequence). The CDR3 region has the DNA TGTGCCGGGTCGAGGACAGGGGGTCAGCCCCAGCATTTT. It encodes CAGSRTGGQPQHF.

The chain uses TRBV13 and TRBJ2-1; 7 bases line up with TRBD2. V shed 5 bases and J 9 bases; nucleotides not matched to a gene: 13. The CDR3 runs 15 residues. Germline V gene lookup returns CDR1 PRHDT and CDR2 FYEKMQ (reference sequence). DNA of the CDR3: TGTGCCAGCAGCCTACTAGCGCGCTTTATGAGTGAGCAGTTCTTC. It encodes CASSLLARFMSEQFF.

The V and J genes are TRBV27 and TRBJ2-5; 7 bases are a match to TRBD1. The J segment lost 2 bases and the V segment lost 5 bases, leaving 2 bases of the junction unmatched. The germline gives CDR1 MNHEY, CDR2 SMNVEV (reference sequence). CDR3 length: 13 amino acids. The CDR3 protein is CASSRDRQETQYF. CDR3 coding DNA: TGTGCCAGCAGTCGGGACAGACAAGAGACCCAGTACTTC.

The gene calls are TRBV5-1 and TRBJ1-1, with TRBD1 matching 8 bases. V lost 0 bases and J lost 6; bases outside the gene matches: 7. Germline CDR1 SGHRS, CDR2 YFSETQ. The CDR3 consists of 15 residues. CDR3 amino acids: CASSLAQGAGSEAFF. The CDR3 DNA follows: TGCGCCAGCAGCTTGGCCCAGGGGGCCGGATCTGAAGCTTTCTTT.

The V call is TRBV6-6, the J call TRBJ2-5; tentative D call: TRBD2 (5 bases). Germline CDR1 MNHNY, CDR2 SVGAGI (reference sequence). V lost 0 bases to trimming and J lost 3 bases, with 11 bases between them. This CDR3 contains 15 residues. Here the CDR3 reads CASSYSLLGEETQYF. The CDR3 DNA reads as TGTGCCAGCAGTTACTCACTTCTCGGGGAAGAGACCCAGTACTTC.

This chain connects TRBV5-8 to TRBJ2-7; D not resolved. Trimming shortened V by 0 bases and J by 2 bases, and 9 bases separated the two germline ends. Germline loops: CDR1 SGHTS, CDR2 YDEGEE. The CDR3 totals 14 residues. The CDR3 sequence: CASSLVAEAYEQYF. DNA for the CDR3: TGTGCCAGCAGCTTGGTCGCAGAGGCCTACGAGCAGTACTTC. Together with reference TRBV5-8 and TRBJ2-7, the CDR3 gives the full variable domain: EAGVTQSPTHLIKTRGQQATLRCSPISGHTSVYWYQQALGLGLQFLLWYDEGEERNRGNFPPRFSGRQFPNYSSELNVNALELEDSALYLCASSLVAEAYEQYFGPGTRLTVT.

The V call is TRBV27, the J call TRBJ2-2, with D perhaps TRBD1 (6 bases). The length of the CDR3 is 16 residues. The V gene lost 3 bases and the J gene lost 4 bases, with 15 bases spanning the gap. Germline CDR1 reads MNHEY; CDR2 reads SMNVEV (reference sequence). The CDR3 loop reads CASSLGAGWGTGELFF. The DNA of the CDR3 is TGTGCCAGCAGTTTGGGGGCAGGGTGGGGCACCGGGGAGCTGTTTTTT.

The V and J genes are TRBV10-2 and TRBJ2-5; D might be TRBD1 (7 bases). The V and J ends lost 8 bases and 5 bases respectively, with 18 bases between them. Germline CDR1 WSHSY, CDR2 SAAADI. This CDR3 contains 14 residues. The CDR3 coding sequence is TGCGCCAGCGGCCGGACAGGAGGGGGGGAGACCCAGTACTTC. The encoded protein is CASGRTGGGETQYF.

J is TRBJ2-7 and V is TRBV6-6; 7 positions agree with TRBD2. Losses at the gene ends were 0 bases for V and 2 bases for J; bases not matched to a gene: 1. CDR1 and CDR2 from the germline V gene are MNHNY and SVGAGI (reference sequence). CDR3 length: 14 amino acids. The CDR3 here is CASSYSGTTYEQYF. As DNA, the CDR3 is TGTGCCAGCAGTTACTCCGGGACTACCTACGAGCAGTACTTC.